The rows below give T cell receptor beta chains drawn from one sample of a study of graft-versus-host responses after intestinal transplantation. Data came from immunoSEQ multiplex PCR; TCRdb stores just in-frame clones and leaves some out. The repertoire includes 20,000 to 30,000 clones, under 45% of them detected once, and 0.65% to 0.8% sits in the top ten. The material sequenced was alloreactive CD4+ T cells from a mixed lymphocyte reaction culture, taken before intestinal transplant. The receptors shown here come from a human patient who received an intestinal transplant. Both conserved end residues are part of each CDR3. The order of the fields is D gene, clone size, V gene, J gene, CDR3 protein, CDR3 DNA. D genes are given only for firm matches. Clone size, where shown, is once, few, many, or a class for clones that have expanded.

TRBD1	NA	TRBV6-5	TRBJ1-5	CASSYRGHQPQHF	TGTGCCAGCAGTTACAGGGGGCATCAGCCCCAGCATTTT
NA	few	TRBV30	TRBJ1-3	CAWKTDRSGNTIYF	TGTGCCTGGAAGACTGACCGGTCTGGAAACACCATATATTTT
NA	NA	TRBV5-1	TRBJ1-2	CASSLVTGRANYGYTF	TGCGCCAGCAGCTTGGTCACAGGGAGGGCTAACTATGGCTACACCTTC
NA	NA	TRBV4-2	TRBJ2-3	CASSQNLLVGDTQYF	TGTGCCAGCAGCCAAAATTTACTAGTCGGGGATACGCAGTATTTT
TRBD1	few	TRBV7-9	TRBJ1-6	CASSQTGTGPGRSPLHF	TGTGCCAGCAGCCAGACCGGGACAGGGCCAGGTAGATCACCCCTCCACTTT
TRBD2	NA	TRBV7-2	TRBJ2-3	CASSRGRLAGDTQYF	TGTGCCAGCAGCAGGGGGAGACTAGCGGGGGATACGCAGTATTTT
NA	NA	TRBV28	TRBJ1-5	CASSLVMKAGLDQPQHF	TGTGCCAGCAGTTTAGTTATGAAGGCGGGGTTGGATCAGCCCCAGCATTTT
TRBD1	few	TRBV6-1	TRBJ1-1	CASSYRGRAFF	TGTGCCAGCAGTTACAGGGGAAGAGCTTTCTTT
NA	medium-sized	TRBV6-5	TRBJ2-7	CASSYSIPGAYEQYF	TGTGCCAGCAGTTACTCGATCCCAGGCGCCTACGAGCAGTACTTC
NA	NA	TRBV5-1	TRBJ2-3	CASSYRLADSTDTQYF	TGCGCCAGCAGCTACCGACTGGCTGACTCCACAGATACGCAGTATTTT
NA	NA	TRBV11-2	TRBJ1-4	CASSLGGLLFF	TGTGCCAGCAGCTTAGGGGGCTTACTGTTTTTT
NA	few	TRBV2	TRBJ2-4	CASSEPPIAKNIQYF	TGTGCCAGCAGTGAACCCCCTATAGCCAAAAACATTCAGTACTTC
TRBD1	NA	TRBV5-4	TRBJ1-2	CASSDRGYGYTF	TGTGCCAGCTCCGACAGGGGTTATGGCTACACCTTC
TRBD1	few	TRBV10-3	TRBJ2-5	CAIRPTGQETQYF	TGTGCCATCAGACCGACAGGGCAAGAGACCCAGTACTTC
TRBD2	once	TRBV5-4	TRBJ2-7	CASSVGAGGPYEQYF	TGTGCCAGCAGCGTGGGGGCGGGGGGACCCTACGAGCAGTACTTC
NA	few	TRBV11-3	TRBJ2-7	CASSLAYEQYF	TGTGCCAGCAGCTTAGCGTACGAGCAGTACTTC
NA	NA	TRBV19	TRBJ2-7	CASSIAGLRGVEQYF	TGTGCCAGTAGTATAGCCGGCCTCAGAGGAGTCGAGCAGTACTTC
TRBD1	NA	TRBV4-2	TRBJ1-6	CASSPGQENSPLHF	TGTGCCAGCAGCCCCGGACAGGAAAATTCACCCCTCCACTTT
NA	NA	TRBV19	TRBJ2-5	CASSTAVTSVQETQYF	TGTGCCAGTAGTACGGCAGTGACTAGTGTACAAGAGACCCAGTACTTC
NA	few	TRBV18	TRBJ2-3	CASSLRVGDTDTQYF	TGTGCCAGCTCTCTACGGGTCGGGGACACAGATACGCAGTATTTT
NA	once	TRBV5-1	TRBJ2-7	CASSSGLAYEQYF	TGCGCCAGCAGCTCAGGACTGGCCTACGAGCAGTACTTC
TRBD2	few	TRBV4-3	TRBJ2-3	CASSRTGTSGGDTDTQYF	TGCGCCAGCAGCCGGACAGGGACTAGCGGGGGGGACACAGATACGCAGTATTTT
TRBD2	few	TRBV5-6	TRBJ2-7	CASSLGLAGGIVAYEQYF	TGTGCCAGCAGCTTGGGACTAGCGGGAGGGATCGTCGCCTACGAGCAGTACTTC
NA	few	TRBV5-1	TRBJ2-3	CASSFGLADTQYF	TGCGCCAGCAGCTTTGGACTCGCAGATACGCAGTATTTT
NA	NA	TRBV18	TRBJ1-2	CASSPIGRGYGYTF	TGTGCCAGCTCACCGATCGGCCGGGGGTATGGCTACACCTTC
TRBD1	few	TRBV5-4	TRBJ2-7	CASSFSYQTPGTGSNEQYF	TGTGCCAGCAGCTTCAGTTATCAGACTCCCGGGACAGGGTCGAACGAGCAGTACTTC